The rows below give T cell receptor beta chains drawn from one sample of a study of blood T cell repertoires in COVID-19. Sequencing was performed with immunoSEQ multiplex PCR; in TCRdb, only in-frame clones are kept and a portion is missing. The sample yields roughly 190,000 clones, 94% seen once. Sequencing was carried out using peripheral blood. The origin of the receptors is a man between 25 and 39 years old with COVID-19, enrolled during active disease. CDR3s include the opening cysteine and the closing phenylalanine or tryptophan. Fields, in order: CDR3 protein, CDR3 DNA, J gene, CDR3 length, D gene, V gene, clone size. The D gene is left open where the match is weak. Clone size is not always given. Where it is, it says once, few, many or a class for expanded clones.

cdr3_aa: CASSYGRGSEKLFF
cdr3_nt: TGTGCCAGCAGTTACGGAAGGGGAAGTGAAAAACTGTTTTTT
j_call: TRBJ1-4
cdr3_length: 14
d_call: .
v_call: TRBV6-5
clone_size: .

cdr3_aa: CASSFGRDYEQYF
cdr3_nt: TGTGCCAGTAGTTTCGGACGGGACTACGAGCAGTACTTC
j_call: TRBJ2-7
cdr3_length: 13
d_call: .
v_call: TRBV19
clone_size: .

cdr3_aa: CAWRRGNYGYTF
cdr3_nt: TGTGCCTGGAGGCGCGGGAACTATGGCTACACCTTC
j_call: TRBJ1-2
cdr3_length: 12
d_call: .
v_call: TRBV30
clone_size: .

cdr3_aa: CASSSATNYYGYTF
cdr3_nt: TGTGCCAGCAGCTCAGCCACGAACTACTATGGCTACACCTTC
j_call: TRBJ1-2
cdr3_length: 14
d_call: .
v_call: TRBV7-9
clone_size: .

cdr3_aa: CASSPEVGGVGANVLTF
cdr3_nt: TGTGCCAGCTCACCAGAGGTCGGGGGAGTTGGGGCCAACGTCCTGACTTTC
j_call: TRBJ2-6
cdr3_length: 17
d_call: .
v_call: TRBV18
clone_size: .

cdr3_aa: CASSYGTLVWEQYF
cdr3_nt: TGTGCCAGCAGTTACGGGACTCTCGTCTGGGAGCAGTACTTC
j_call: TRBJ2-7
cdr3_length: 14
d_call: .
v_call: TRBV6-2/TRBV6-3
clone_size: .

cdr3_aa: CASSLLHRGNSPLHF
cdr3_nt: TGTGCCAGTAGTCTCCTCCACAGGGGTAATTCACCCCTCCACTTT
j_call: TRBJ1-6
cdr3_length: 15
d_call: TRBD1
v_call: TRBV19
clone_size: .

cdr3_aa: CASSLGVRDTQYF
cdr3_nt: TGTGCCAGCAGCTTAGGGGTGCGGGATACGCAGTATTTT
j_call: TRBJ2-3
cdr3_length: 13
d_call: .
v_call: TRBV11-2
clone_size: .

cdr3_aa: CASLPRGGGKYGYTF
cdr3_nt: TGTGCCAGCCTCCCACGGGGGGGAGGTAAGTATGGCTACACCTTC
j_call: TRBJ1-2
cdr3_length: 15
d_call: .
v_call: TRBV7-9
clone_size: .

cdr3_aa: CASFRDTNTGELFF
cdr3_nt: TGTGCCAGCTTCCGGGACACGAACACCGGGGAGCTGTTTTTT
j_call: TRBJ2-2
cdr3_length: 14
d_call: .
v_call: TRBV5-4
clone_size: .

cdr3_aa: CASRTGVLQPQHF
cdr3_nt: TGTGCCTCCCGGACAGGGGTTTTACAGCCCCAGCATTTT
j_call: TRBJ1-5
cdr3_length: 13
d_call: TRBD1
v_call: TRBV10-3
clone_size: .

cdr3_aa: CASSVDPPFDRGGDGYTF
cdr3_nt: TGTGCCAGCAGCGTAGACCCCCCGTTTGACAGGGGAGGGGATGGCTACACCTTC
j_call: TRBJ1-2
cdr3_length: 18
d_call: TRBD1
v_call: TRBV9
clone_size: once

cdr3_aa: CASSQDQGVTGELFF
cdr3_nt: TGCGCCAGCAGCCAAGATCAGGGGGTCACCGGGGAGCTGTTTTTT
j_call: TRBJ2-2
cdr3_length: 15
d_call: TRBD1
v_call: TRBV4-1
clone_size: .

cdr3_aa: CASSPLPQGPLETQYF
cdr3_nt: TGCGCCAGCAGCCCCCTCCCGCAGGGGCCGCTTGAGACCCAGTACTTC
j_call: TRBJ2-5
cdr3_length: 16
d_call: .
v_call: TRBV5-1
clone_size: once

cdr3_aa: CSVGGQPTKETQYF
cdr3_nt: TGCAGCGTTGGCGGACAGCCGACGAAGGAGACCCAGTACTTC
j_call: TRBJ2-5
cdr3_length: 14
d_call: .
v_call: TRBV29-1
clone_size: .

cdr3_aa: CASSFGQPSPLHF
cdr3_nt: TGTGCCAGCAGTTTTGGACAGCCTTCACCCCTCCACTTT
j_call: TRBJ1-6
cdr3_length: 13
d_call: .
v_call: TRBV12-3/TRBV12-4
clone_size: .

cdr3_aa: CASSFDSSRGEKLFF
cdr3_nt: TGTGCCAGCAGTTTTGACTCCTCCCGAGGGGAAAAACTGTTTTTT
j_call: TRBJ1-4
cdr3_length: 15
d_call: .
v_call: TRBV27
clone_size: .

cdr3_aa: CASSTTVPNYGYTF
cdr3_nt: TGTGCCAGTAGTACGACAGTCCCTAACTATGGCTACACCTTC
j_call: TRBJ1-2
cdr3_length: 14
d_call: .
v_call: TRBV19
clone_size: once

cdr3_aa: CASSLVTGDNSPLHF
cdr3_nt: TGTGCCAGCAGCTTAGTTACAGGGGACAATTCACCCCTCCACTTT
j_call: TRBJ1-6
cdr3_length: 15
d_call: TRBD1
v_call: TRBV7-9
clone_size: .

cdr3_aa: CASSFQALGGTEAFF
cdr3_nt: TGTGCCAGCAGTTTTCAGGCGTTGGGGGGCACTGAAGCTTTCTTT
j_call: TRBJ1-1
cdr3_length: 15
d_call: .
v_call: TRBV28
clone_size: .

cdr3_aa: CASSHGQGAETQYF
cdr3_nt: TGTGCCAGCAGTCATGGACAGGGCGCCGAGACCCAGTACTTC
j_call: TRBJ2-5
cdr3_length: 14
d_call: TRBD1
v_call: TRBV9
clone_size: .

cdr3_aa: CASSYRDRASNQPQHF
cdr3_nt: TGTGCCAGCAGTTACCGGGACAGGGCTAGCAATCAGCCCCAGCATTTT
j_call: TRBJ1-5
cdr3_length: 16
d_call: TRBD1
v_call: TRBV6-5
clone_size: .

cdr3_aa: CASSPGDHERGEDTEAFF
cdr3_nt: TGTGCCAGCAGCCCAGGGGACCACGAACGAGGTGAGGACACTGAAGCTTTCTTT
j_call: TRBJ1-1
cdr3_length: 18
d_call: .
v_call: TRBV9
clone_size: once

cdr3_aa: CASRRDRASYGYTF
cdr3_nt: TGTGCCAGCAGGAGGGACAGGGCAAGCTATGGCTACACCTTC
j_call: TRBJ1-2
cdr3_length: 14
d_call: TRBD1
v_call: TRBV27
clone_size: .

cdr3_aa: CASSFSAEAFF
cdr3_nt: TGTGCCAGCAGTTTTTCCGCTGAAGCTTTCTTT
j_call: TRBJ1-1
cdr3_length: 11
d_call: .
v_call: TRBV12-3/TRBV12-4
clone_size: .

cdr3_aa: CATRTGGGGHNQPQHF
cdr3_nt: TGTGCCACCCGTACAGGGGGCGGGGGGCACAATCAGCCCCAGCATTTT
j_call: TRBJ1-5
cdr3_length: 16
d_call: TRBD1
v_call: TRBV27
clone_size: .

cdr3_aa: CASGGTVNTEAFF
cdr3_nt: TGTGCATCCGGAGGGACAGTGAACACTGAAGCTTTCTTT
j_call: TRBJ1-1
cdr3_length: 13
d_call: TRBD1
v_call: TRBV7-2
clone_size: .

cdr3_aa: CASSPPGGEETQYF
cdr3_nt: TGTGCCAGCAGTCCCCCAGGAGGAGAAGAGACCCAGTACTTC
j_call: TRBJ2-5
cdr3_length: 14
d_call: .
v_call: TRBV6-5
clone_size: .

cdr3_aa: CATSPQAGSIGSPLHF
cdr3_nt: TGTGCCACCAGCCCTCAGGCGGGCAGTATTGGTTCACCCCTCCACTTT
j_call: TRBJ1-6
cdr3_length: 16
d_call: .
v_call: TRBV15
clone_size: .

cdr3_aa: CATIFLARQGSRSNQPQHF
cdr3_nt: TGTGCCACCATTTTCCTCGCGCGACAGGGTAGTAGGAGCAATCAGCCCCAGCATTTT
j_call: TRBJ1-5
cdr3_length: 19
d_call: TRBD1
v_call: TRBV24-1
clone_size: .

cdr3_aa: CASRSQVEETQYF
cdr3_nt: TGTGCCAGCAGAAGTCAGGTGGAAGAGACCCAGTACTTC
j_call: TRBJ2-5
cdr3_length: 13
d_call: .
v_call: TRBV2
clone_size: .

cdr3_aa: CASSLDSSYNEQFF
cdr3_nt: TGTGCCAGCAGTCTGGACAGCTCCTACAATGAGCAGTTCTTC
j_call: TRBJ2-1
cdr3_length: 14
d_call: .
v_call: TRBV6-6
clone_size: .

cdr3_aa: CASSYDRTNQPQHF
cdr3_nt: TGTGCCAGCAGTTACGACAGGACGAATCAGCCCCAGCATTTT
j_call: TRBJ1-5
cdr3_length: 14
d_call: .
v_call: TRBV6-5
clone_size: .

cdr3_aa: CSSAGTGGQRGYGYTF
cdr3_nt: TGCAGCTCAGCCGGGACAGGGGGCCAGAGGGGCTATGGCTACACCTTC
j_call: TRBJ1-2
cdr3_length: 16
d_call: TRBD1
v_call: TRBV29-1
clone_size: .

cdr3_aa: CASSLVQRDGYTF
cdr3_nt: TGTGCCAGCAGTTTAGTACAGCGGGATGGCTACACCTTC
j_call: TRBJ1-2
cdr3_length: 13
d_call: .
v_call: TRBV12-3/TRBV12-4
clone_size: .

cdr3_aa: CASSEKGQGGGSPLHF
cdr3_nt: TGCGCCAGCAGCGAAAAGGGACAGGGCGGCGGCTCACCCCTCCACTTT
j_call: TRBJ1-6
cdr3_length: 16
d_call: TRBD1
v_call: TRBV5-1
clone_size: .